These 26 T cell receptor beta chains originate from one sample sequenced in a study of lymphopenia after photon versus proton radiotherapy. Repertoires were generated with immunoSEQ multiplex PCR, while TCRdb's copy carries only in-frame clones and drops some. The sample comprises around 33,000 clones, roughly 89% of which are singletons, and around 7% rests with the top ten. The sample consisted of peripheral blood, taken from a patient treated with proton-based radiotherapy. The origin of the receptors is a woman in her 70s with pancreatic cancer. Some clones in this sample may be carry-over from other donors' samples.

This sequence joins TRBV7-2 and TRBJ1-1; the D is unclear. The germline CDR1 and CDR2 sequences are SGHTA and FQGNSA. Trimming cost V 6 bases and J 1 base, with 9 bases left between them. The CDR3 is made up of 13 amino acids. The CDR3 loop is CASSPLANTEAFF. In nucleotides, the CDR3 is TGTGCCAGCAGTCCATTGGCGAACACTGAAGCTTTCTTT.

This clone was seen once. The chain recombines TRBV11-2 with TRBJ2-7, with a tentative D call TRBD1 (5 bases). Trimming stripped 5 bases from V and 6 bases from J, with 11 bases between. The CDR3 sequence is 12 residues long. The germline V gene has CDR1 SGHAT and CDR2 FQNNGV. The CDR3, as DNA: TGTGCCAGCAGCCAGACAGTCGCCGAGCAGTACTTC. Translated: CASSQTVAEQYF.

V is TRBV5-1 and J is TRBJ1-2; 9 nucleotides match TRBD1. J gave up 4 bases and V 4 bases, and 5 bases lay outside the gene matches. The CDR3 length is 14 residues. Germline V gene lookup returns CDR1 SGHRS and CDR2 YFSETQ. CDR3 DNA sequence: TGCGCCAGCAGCATTGGACAGGGGAGCTATGGCTACACCTTC. As protein: CASSIGQGSYGYTF. The whole variable domain, filled in from reference TRBV5-1 and TRBJ1-2, reads KAGVTQTPRYLIKTRGQQVTLSCSPISGHRSVSWYQQTPGQGLQFLFEYFSETQRNKGNFPGRFSGRQFSNSRSEMNVSTLELGDSALYLCASSIGQGSYGYTFGSGTRLTVV.

This clone was observed a single time. V and J are TRBV28 and TRBJ1-2; 9 bases match TRBD1. V lost 6 bases and J lost 9; bases outside the gene matches: 11. Germline values: CDR1 MDHEN, CDR2 SYDVKM. The CDR3 has 14 amino acids. CDR3 DNA sequence: TGTGCCAGCAGACGAGATCGGACAGGGGAAAGCTACACCTTC. Amino acids: CASRRDRTGESYTF.

The V gene is TRBV7-8, the J gene TRBJ2-2; D uncertain. CDR1 SGHVS and CDR2 FQNEAQ come from the germline V gene. The CDR3 runs to 13 residues. Trimming removed 1 base at V and 1 base at J, with 1 base between. In nucleotides, the CDR3 is TGTGCCAGCAGCTTAGGGAACACCGGGGAGCTGTTTTTT. Its translation is CASSLGNTGELFF.

This clone was detected once. The V and J genes are TRBV28 and TRBJ1-1; 8 bases are shared with TRBD1. J gave up 3 bases and V 2 bases, and 8 bases lay outside the gene matches. Germline V gene data show CDR1 as MDHEN and CDR2 as SYDVKM. The CDR3 totals 16 residues. The CDR3 nucleotides are TGTGCCAGCAGTTTAAGTAGGGCCAGGGGGCACACTGAAGCTTTCTTT. This translates into CASSLSRARGHTEAFF.

This sequence joins TRBV6-5 and TRBJ2-3, with a weak D call TRBD1 (6 bases). V was pared by 4 bases and J by 0 bases, with 14 bases between. CDR1 MNHEY and CDR2 SVGAGI come from the germline V gene. This CDR3 region has 16 residues. The CDR3 DNA reads TGTGCCAGCAGTTCCCGGACAGTCTCTAGCACAGATACGCAGTATTTT. This sequence encodes CASSSRTVSSTDTQYF.

The rearrangement links TRBV4-1 to TRBJ2-7; D is undetermined. This CDR3 has 11 residues. Trimming took off 5 bases at V and 3 bases at J, with 5 bases between the two ends. Germline-derived CDR1 and CDR2 are MGHRA and YSYEKL. In nucleotides, the CDR3 is TGCGCCAGCAGCAACTTCTACGAGCAGTACTTC. This codes for CASSNFYEQYF.

The rearrangement links TRBV19 to TRBJ1-5, with 10 bases aligning to TRBD1. The germline CDR1 and CDR2 sequences are LNHDA and SQIVND (reference sequence). This CDR3 contains 14 residues. V lost 8 bases, J lost 5 bases, and 6 bases stayed unmatched. CDR3 nucleotides: TGTGCCAGTCGATCCGGGACAGGGGATCAGCCCCAGCATTTT. It codes for CASRSGTGDQPQHF.

The chain combines TRBV19 with TRBJ2-1; TRBD2 agrees at 10 bases. Germline CDR1 and CDR2: LNHDA and SQIVND (reference sequence). After removal of 8 bases from V and 0 bases from J, the junction contained 10 bases not matched to a gene. The CDR3 extends over 17 amino acids. The CDR3 nucleotides are TGTGCCAGTCGCCCGGTGGCTAGCGGGAGCTCCTACAATGAGCAGTTCTTC. Translation: CASRPVASGSSYNEQFF.

This chain joins TRBV7-9 and TRBJ1-6; D uncertain. This CDR3 comprises 13 residues. Trimming took 4 bases from V and 5 from J, leaving 6 bases between them. CDR1 is SEHNR, CDR2 FQNEAQ, per germline (reference sequence). The CDR3 sequence: CASSSINNSPLHF. The CDR3 DNA sequence: TGTGCCAGCAGCTCCATAAATAATTCACCCCTCCACTTT. Supplemented by reference TRBV7-9 and TRBJ1-6, the full variable domain reads DTGVSQNPRHKITKRGQNVTFRCDPISEHNRLYWYRQTLGQGPEFLTYFQNEAQLEKSRLLSDRFSAERPKGSFSTLEIQRTEQGDSAMYLCASSSINNSPLHFGNGTRLTVT.

V and J are TRBV7-2 and TRBJ2-7; 7 bases agree with TRBD1. CDR1 is SGHTA, CDR2 FQGNSA, per germline. The CDR3 length is 13 residues. Trimming cost V 3 bases and J 7 bases; bases outside gene matches: 6. The DNA of the CDR3 is TGTGCCAGCAGCTTCGCGACAGGGAATGAGCAGTACTTC. Protein: CASSFATGNEQYF.

The chain links TRBV11-1 to TRBJ2-1, with D possibly TRBD2 on 6 matching bases. The CDR3 loop spans 13 amino acids. The germline V and J ends were trimmed by 3 bases and 14 bases, with 17 bases remaining between them. Germline values: CDR1 SGHAT, CDR2 FQDESV (reference sequence). The CDR3 nucleotides are TGTGCCAGCAGCTTGGGGTCGTTAGGGGAGGAGTTCTTC. Amino acid sequence: CASSLGSLGEEFF.

This sequence joins TRBV5-1 and TRBJ1-1; D not certain. Trimming took 0 bases from V and 2 from J, leaving 8 bases between them. The CDR3 is made up of 14 amino acids. Germline lookup yields CDR1 SGHRS and CDR2 YFSETQ. CDR3 loop: CASSLDARNTEAFF. The CDR3 nucleotides read TGCGCCAGCAGCTTGGACGCCAGAAACACTGAAGCTTTCTTT.

Only one count was recorded for this clone. The J gene is TRBJ1-2, the V gene TRBV7-2, with D unclear. Germline V gene data show CDR1 as SGHTA and CDR2 as FQGNSA. The CDR3 is 16 amino acids. V was trimmed by 5 bases and J by 4 bases, leaving 20 bases between them. CDR3 protein: CASSDRIEGAAYGYTF. The CDR3 bases are TGTGCCAGCAGCGACCGGATCGAGGGAGCGGCCTATGGCTACACCTTC. The complete variable domain, with remaining parts taken from reference TRBV7-2 and TRBJ1-2, reads GAGVSQSPSNKVTEKGKDVELRCDPISGHTALYWYRQSLGQGLEFLIYFQGNSAPDKSGLPSDRFSAERTGGSVSTLTIQRTQQEDSAVYLCASSDRIEGAAYGYTFGSGTRLTVV.

This clone is a singleton in its sample. The rearrangement links TRBV2 to TRBJ1-1; no clear D. Germline lookup yields CDR1 SNHLY and CDR2 FYNNEI. CDR3 length: 14 amino acids. Trimming removed 1 base from V and 0 bases from J, with 6 bases in between. The CDR3 bases are TGTGCCAGCAGTGAAGTATTCATGAACACTGAAGCTTTCTTT. Amino acids: CASSEVFMNTEAFF.

The chain recombines TRBV5-1 with TRBJ2-1; 9 nucleotides align to TRBD2. V was pared by 0 bases and J by 6 bases, with 4 bases of the junction left unmatched. The length of the CDR3 is 15 residues. The V gene's germline CDR1 is SGHRS and CDR2 YFSETQ. The CDR3 DNA reads TGCGCCAGCAGCTTGGTAGCGGGAGCCAGCAATGAGCAGTTCTTC. Its translation: CASSLVAGASNEQFF.

The CDR3 is CASGRPGGETFF. The CDR3, as DNA: TGTGCCAGCGGCCGACCAGGGGGCGAGACTTTCTTT. This chain connects TRBV6-6 to TRBJ1-1, with 8 bases matching TRBD1. The CDR3 contains 12 residues. Unmatched junction bases numbered 11, after V lost 8 bases and J lost 12 bases. CDR1 and CDR2 from the germline V gene are MNHNY and SVGAGI (reference sequence).

The chain employs TRBV28 and TRBJ2-1; unclear D gene. V was cut by 7 bases and J by 2 bases, with 15 bases left in between. The CDR3 length is 15 residues. Germline-derived CDR1 and CDR2 are MDHEN and SYDVKM. CDR3 in amino acids: CASMDPRDTYNEQFF. The CDR3, as DNA: TGTGCCAGCATGGACCCCCGTGACACCTACAATGAGCAGTTCTTC.

The chain recombines TRBV7-2 with TRBJ2-7, with 7 bases fitting TRBD1. With V trimmed by 5 bases and J by 4 bases, 2 bases remained unmatched. The CDR3 runs 12 residues. Germline values: CDR1 SGHTA, CDR2 FQGNSA. CDR3 sequence reads: CASSLTGYEQYF. CDR3 bases: TGTGCCAGCAGCCTGACAGGGTACGAGCAGTACTTC.

This chain uses TRBV7-2 with TRBJ2-4, with 10 bases fitting TRBD1. The CDR3 is made up of 12 amino acids. Trimming took 3 bases from V and 10 from J; bases not matched to a gene: 0. CDR1 and CDR2 (germline): SGHTA, FQGNSA. This CDR3 reads CASSLDRGIQYF. In DNA, the CDR3 is TGTGCCAGCAGCTTGGACAGGGGGATTCAGTACTTC.

The rearrangement links TRBV19 to TRBJ1-6; TRBD1 aligns across 10 bases. Trimming cost V 5 bases and J 8 bases; bases outside gene matches: 9. CDR1 and CDR2 from the germline V gene are LNHDA and SQIVND (reference sequence). The CDR3 contains 16 residues. CDR3 protein: CASSEGQGLTYSPLHF. The CDR3 DNA is TGTGCCAGTAGTGAGGGACAGGGGCTCACGTATTCACCCCTCCACTTT. The full variable domain, completed using reference TRBV19 and TRBJ1-6, is DGGITQSPKYLFRKEGQNVTLSCEQNLNHDAMYWYRQDPGQGLRLIYYSQIVNDFQKGDIAEGYSVSREKKESFPLTVTSAQKNPTAFYLCASSEGQGLTYSPLHFGNGTRLTVT.

The gene calls are TRBV4-3 and TRBJ2-7, with D hard to call. The length of the CDR3 is 14 residues. V was shortened by 1 base and J by 2 bases, with 9 bases between the two germline ends. The germline V gene has CDR1 LGHNA and CDR2 YSLEER. Here the CDR3 DNA reads TGCGCCAGCAGCCAAGGGGTTAATGCCTACGAGCAGTACTTC. Translated: CASSQGVNAYEQYF.

The J gene is TRBJ2-5, the V gene TRBV6-1; 8 nucleotides line up with TRBD2. V gave up 6 bases and J gave up 1 base; unmatched junction bases: 7. CDR3 length: 15 residues. Germline assignment: CDR1 MNHNS and CDR2 SASEGT. CDR3: CASRVTSGPQETQYF. The DNA for the CDR3 is TGTGCCAGCAGGGTTACTAGCGGACCCCAAGAGACCCAGTACTTC.

This chain links TRBV9 with TRBJ2-7, with D maybe TRBD2 (6 bases). Germline CDR1 SGDLS, CDR2 YYNGEE. Trimming removed 3 bases from V and 2 bases from J, with 15 bases in between. This CDR3 is built from 15 residues. CDR3 amino acids: CASSAEEGGTYEQYF. CDR3 DNA sequence: TGTGCCAGCAGCGCGGAGGAGGGAGGAACCTACGAGCAGTACTTC.

The V call is TRBV4-1, the J call TRBJ1-4; D might be TRBD1 (5 bases). The CDR3 runs to 15 residues. The V end was cut by 1 base, the J end by 2 bases, with 8 bases between. The germline gives CDR1 MGHRA, CDR2 YSYEKL. The CDR3 loop reads CASSQVRGTNEKLFF. CDR3 bases: TGCGCCAGCAGCCAAGTTCGGGGGACTAATGAAAAACTGTTTTTT.